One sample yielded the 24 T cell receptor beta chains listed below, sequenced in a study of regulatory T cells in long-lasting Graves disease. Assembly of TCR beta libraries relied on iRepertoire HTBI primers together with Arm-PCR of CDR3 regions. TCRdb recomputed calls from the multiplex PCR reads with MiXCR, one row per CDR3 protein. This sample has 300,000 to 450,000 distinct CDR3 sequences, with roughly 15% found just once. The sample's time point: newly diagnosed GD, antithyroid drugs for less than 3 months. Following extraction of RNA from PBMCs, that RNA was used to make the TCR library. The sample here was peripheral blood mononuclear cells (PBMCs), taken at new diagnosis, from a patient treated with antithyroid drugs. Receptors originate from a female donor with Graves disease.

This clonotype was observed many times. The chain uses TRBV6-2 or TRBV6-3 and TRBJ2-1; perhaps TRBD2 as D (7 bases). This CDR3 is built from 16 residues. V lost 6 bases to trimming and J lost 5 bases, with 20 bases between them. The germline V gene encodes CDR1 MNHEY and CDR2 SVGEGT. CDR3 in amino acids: CASSLAGGRLNNEQFF. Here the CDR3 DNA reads TGTGCCAGCAGCCTGGCCGGGGGGCGGTTAAACAATGAGCAGTTCTTC.

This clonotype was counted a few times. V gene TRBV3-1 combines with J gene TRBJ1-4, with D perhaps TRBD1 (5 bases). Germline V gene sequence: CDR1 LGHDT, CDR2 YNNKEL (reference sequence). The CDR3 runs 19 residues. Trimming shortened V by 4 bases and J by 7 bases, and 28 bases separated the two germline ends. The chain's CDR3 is CASSLDSSPLLSPIEKLFF. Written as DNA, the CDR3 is TGTGCCAGCAGCCTAGACAGTTCCCCCCTCCTTAGTCCAATTGAAAAACTGTTTTTT.

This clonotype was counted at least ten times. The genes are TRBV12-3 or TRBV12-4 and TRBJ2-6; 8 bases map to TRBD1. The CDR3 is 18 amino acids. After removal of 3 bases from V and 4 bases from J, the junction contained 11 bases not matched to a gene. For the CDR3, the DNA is TGTGCCAGCAGTTTTAGGGACAGGCTACCAGGAGGGGCCAACGTCCTGACTTTC. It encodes CASSFRDRLPGGANVLTF.

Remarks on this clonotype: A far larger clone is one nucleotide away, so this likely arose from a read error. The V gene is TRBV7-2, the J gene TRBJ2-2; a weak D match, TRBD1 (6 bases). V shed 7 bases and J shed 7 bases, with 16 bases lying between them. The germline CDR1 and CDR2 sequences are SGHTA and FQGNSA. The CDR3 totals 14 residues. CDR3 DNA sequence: TGTGCCAGCACCCTAGGACGGGACATCGGGGAGCTGTTTTTT. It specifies CASTLGRDIGELFF.

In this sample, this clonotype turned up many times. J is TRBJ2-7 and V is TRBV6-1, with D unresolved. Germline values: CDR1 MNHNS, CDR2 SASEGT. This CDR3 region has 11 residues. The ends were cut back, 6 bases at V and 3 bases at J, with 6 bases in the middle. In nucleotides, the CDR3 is TGTGCCAGCAGGGGGTACTACGAGCAGTACTTC. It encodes CASRGYYEQYF.

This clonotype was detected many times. CDR3 amino acids: CASSPQAAFVTEQYF. The CDR3 DNA reads TGTGCCAGCAGCCCCCAGGCCGCGTTCGTTACCGAGCAGTACTTC. The chain joins TRBV5-6 to TRBJ2-7; no reliable D call. The germline V and J ends were trimmed by 4 bases and 6 bases, with 20 bases remaining between them. Germline loops: CDR1 SGHDT, CDR2 YYEEEE. This CDR3 comprises 15 residues.

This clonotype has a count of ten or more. This CDR3 reads CASSDTSASYNEQFF. DNA for the CDR3: TGTGCCAGCAGCGACACTAGCGCCTCCTACAATGAGCAGTTCTTC. The genes are TRBV9 and TRBJ2-1, with TRBD2 matching over 7 bases. The CDR3 runs 15 residues. Germline V gene data show CDR1 as SGDLS and CDR2 as YYNGEE. V lost 3 bases to trimming and J lost 0 bases; unmatched junction nucleotides: 3.

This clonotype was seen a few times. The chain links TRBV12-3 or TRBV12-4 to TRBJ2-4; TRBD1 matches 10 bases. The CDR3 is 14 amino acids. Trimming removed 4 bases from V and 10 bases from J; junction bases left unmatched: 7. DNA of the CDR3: TGTGCCAGCAGTTCCGGGACAGGGGTTGCAATTCAGTACTTC. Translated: CASSSGTGVAIQYF.

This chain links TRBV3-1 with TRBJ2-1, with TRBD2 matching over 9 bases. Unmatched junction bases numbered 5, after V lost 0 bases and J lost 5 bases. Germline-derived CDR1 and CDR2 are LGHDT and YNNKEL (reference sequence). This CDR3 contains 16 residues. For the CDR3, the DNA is TGTGCCAGCAGCCAAGATAGCGGGAGCTTCAACAATGAGCAGTTCTTC. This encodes CASSQDSGSFNNEQFF.

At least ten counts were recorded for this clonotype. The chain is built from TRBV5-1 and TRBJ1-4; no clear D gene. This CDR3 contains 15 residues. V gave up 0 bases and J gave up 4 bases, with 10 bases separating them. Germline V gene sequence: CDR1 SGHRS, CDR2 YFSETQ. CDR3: CASSLADAGNEKLFF. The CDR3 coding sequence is TGCGCCAGCAGCTTGGCGGATGCTGGTAATGAAAAACTGTTTTTT.

The CDR3 protein is CASSSTGGQKETQYF. CDR3 bases: TGTGCCAGCAGTTCCACAGGGGGTCAAAAAGAGACCCAGTACTTC. The rearrangement uses TRBV11-2 and TRBJ2-5, with TRBD1 matching over 8 bases. Germline V lookup: CDR1 SGHAT, CDR2 FQNNGV. The CDR3 contains 15 residues. The J segment lost 3 bases and the V segment lost 6 bases, leaving 9 bases of the junction unmatched.

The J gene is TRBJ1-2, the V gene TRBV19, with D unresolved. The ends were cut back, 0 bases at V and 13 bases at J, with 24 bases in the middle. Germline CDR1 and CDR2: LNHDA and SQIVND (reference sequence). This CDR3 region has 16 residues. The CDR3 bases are TGTGCCAGTAGTATAGAGGAGGTTTCGGCCGGCGGATTAGCCACCTTC. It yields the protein CASSIEEVSAGGLATF.

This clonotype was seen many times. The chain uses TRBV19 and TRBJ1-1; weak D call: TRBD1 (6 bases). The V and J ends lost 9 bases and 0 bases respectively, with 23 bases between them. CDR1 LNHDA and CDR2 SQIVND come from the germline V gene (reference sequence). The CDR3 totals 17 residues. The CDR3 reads CASTRRTQGQMNTEAFF. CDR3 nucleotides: TGTGCCAGCACACGACGAACCCAAGGACAGATGAACACTGAAGCTTTCTTT.

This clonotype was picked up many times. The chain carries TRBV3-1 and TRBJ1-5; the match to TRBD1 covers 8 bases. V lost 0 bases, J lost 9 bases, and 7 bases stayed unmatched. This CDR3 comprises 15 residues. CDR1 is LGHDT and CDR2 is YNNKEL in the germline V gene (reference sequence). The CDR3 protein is CASSQDDRGNGPQHF. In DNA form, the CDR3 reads TGTGCCAGCAGCCAAGATGACAGGGGTAACGGGCCCCAGCATTTT.

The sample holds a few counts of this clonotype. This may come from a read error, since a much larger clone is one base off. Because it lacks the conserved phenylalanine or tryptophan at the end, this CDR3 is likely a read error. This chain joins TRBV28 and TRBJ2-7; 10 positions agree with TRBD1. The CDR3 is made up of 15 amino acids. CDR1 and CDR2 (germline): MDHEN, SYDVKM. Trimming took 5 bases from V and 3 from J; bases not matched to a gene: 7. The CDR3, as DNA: TGTGCCAGCAGTACTGGACAGGGGGTAGGCTACGAGCAGTACCTC. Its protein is CASSTGQGVGYEQYL.

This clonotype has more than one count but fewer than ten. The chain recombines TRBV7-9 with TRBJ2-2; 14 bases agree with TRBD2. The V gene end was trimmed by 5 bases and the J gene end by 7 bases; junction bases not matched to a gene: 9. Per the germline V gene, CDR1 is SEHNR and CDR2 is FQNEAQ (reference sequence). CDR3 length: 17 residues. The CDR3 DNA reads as TGTGCCAGCAGCACTGAAGGGACTAGCGGGAGAGTCGGGGAGCTGTTTTTT. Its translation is CASSTEGTSGRVGELFF.

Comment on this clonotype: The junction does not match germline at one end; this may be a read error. The CDR3 loop is CASSQGQGGLANEELFF. As DNA, the CDR3 is TGTGCCAGCAGCCAAGGACAGGGTGGTTTGGCTAATGAAGAACTGTTTTTT. This chain uses TRBV3-1 with TRBJ1-4; 7 bases are shared with TRBD1. The germline CDR1 and CDR2 sequences are LGHDT and YNNKEL (reference sequence). This CDR3 comprises 17 residues.

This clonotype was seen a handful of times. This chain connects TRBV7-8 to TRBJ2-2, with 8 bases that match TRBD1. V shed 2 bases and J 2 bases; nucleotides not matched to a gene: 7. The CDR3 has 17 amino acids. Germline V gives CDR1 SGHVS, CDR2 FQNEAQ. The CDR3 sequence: CASSLWRQGPNTGELFF. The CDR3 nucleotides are TGTGCCAGCAGCTTATGGCGACAGGGGCCCAACACCGGGGAGCTGTTTTTT.

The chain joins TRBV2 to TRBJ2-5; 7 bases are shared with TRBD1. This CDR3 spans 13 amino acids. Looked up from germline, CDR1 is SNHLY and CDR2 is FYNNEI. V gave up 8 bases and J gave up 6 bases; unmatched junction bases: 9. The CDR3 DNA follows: TGTGCCAGCTTGACAGGGTTTGGAAAGACCCAGTACTTC. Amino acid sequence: CASLTGFGKTQYF.

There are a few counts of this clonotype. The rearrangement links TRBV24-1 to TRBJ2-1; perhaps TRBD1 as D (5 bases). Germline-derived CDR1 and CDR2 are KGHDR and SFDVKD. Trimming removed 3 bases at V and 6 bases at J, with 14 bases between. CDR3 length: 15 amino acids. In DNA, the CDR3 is TGTGCCACCAGTGATCCAGGGCCTCAAGGCAATGAGCAGTTCTTC. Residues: CATSDPGPQGNEQFF.

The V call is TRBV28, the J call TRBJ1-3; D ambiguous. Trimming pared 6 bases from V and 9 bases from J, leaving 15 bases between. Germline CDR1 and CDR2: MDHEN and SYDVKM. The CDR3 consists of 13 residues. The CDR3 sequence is CASRFMDGGTIYF. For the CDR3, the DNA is TGTGCCAGCAGGTTCATGGACGGAGGCACCATATATTTT.

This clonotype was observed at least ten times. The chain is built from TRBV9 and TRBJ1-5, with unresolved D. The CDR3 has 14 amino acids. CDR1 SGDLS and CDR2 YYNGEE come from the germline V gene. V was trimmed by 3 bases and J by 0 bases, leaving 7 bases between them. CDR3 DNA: TGTGCCAGCAGCGCCCAAAATAGCAATCAGCCCCAGCATTTT. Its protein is CASSAQNSNQPQHF.

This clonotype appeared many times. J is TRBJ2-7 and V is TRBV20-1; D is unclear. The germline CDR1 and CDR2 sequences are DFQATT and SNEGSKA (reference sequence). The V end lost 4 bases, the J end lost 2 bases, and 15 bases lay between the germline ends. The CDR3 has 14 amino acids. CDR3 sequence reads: CSAKDKAPTYEQYF. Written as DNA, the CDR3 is TGCAGTGCTAAGGATAAAGCACCAACCTACGAGCAGTACTTC.

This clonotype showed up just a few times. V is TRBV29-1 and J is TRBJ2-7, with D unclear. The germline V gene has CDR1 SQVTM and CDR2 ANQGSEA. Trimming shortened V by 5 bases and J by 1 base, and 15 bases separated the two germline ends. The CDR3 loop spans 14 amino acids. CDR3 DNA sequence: TGCAGCGTTTACCCATCCGGCGATTCCTACGAGCAGTACTTC. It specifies CSVYPSGDSYEQYF.